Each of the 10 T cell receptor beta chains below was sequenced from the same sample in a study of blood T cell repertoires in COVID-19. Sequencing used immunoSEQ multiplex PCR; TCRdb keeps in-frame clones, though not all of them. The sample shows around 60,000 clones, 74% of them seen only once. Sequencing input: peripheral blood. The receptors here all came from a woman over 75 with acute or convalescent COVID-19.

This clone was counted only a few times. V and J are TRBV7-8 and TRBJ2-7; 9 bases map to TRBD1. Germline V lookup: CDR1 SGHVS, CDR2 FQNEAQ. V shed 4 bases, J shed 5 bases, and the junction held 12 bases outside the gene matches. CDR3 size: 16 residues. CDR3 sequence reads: CASSSNAGTGNHEQYF. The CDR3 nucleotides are TGTGCCAGCAGCTCGAATGCCGGGACAGGGAACCACGAGCAGTACTTC.

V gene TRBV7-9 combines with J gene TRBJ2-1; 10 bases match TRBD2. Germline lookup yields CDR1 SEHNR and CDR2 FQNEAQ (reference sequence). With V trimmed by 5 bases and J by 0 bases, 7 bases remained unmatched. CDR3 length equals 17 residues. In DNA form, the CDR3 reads TGTGCCAGCAGCGCCCGCCCTAGCGGGAGCTCCTACAATGAGCAGTTCTTC. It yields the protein CASSARPSGSSYNEQFF.

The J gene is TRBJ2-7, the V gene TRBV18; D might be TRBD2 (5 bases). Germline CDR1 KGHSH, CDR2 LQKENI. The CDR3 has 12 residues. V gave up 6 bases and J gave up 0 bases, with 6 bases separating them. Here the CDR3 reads CASSRDSYEQYF. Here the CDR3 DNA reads TGTGCCAGCTCCCGGGACTCCTACGAGCAGTACTTC.

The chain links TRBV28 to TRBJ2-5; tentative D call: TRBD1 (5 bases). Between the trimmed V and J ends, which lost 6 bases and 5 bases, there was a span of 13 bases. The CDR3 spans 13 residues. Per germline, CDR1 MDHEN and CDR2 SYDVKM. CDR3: CASRPRVGETQYF. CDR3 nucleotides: TGTGCCAGCAGACCCAGGGTTGGGGAGACCCAGTACTTC.

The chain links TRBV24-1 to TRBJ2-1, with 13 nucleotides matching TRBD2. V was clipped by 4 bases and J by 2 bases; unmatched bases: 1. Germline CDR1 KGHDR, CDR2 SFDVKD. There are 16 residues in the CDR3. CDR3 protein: CATSDTSGRAYNEQFF. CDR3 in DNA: TGTGCCACCAGTGACACTAGCGGGAGGGCCTACAATGAGCAGTTCTTC.

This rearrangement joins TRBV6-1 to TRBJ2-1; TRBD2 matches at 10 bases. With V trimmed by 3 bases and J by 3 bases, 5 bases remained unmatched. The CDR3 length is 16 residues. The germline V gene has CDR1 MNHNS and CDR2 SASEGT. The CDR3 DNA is TGTGCCAGCAGTGAGTGGACTAGCGGTGTCTACAATGAGCAGTTCTTC. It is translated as CASSEWTSGVYNEQFF.

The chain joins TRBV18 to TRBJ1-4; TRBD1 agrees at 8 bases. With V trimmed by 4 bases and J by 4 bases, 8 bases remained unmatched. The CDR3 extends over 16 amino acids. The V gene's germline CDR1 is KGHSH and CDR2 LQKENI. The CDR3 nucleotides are TGTGCCAGCTCACTCAACCGACAGGGGATTAATGAAAAACTGTTTTTT. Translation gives CASSLNRQGINEKLFF.

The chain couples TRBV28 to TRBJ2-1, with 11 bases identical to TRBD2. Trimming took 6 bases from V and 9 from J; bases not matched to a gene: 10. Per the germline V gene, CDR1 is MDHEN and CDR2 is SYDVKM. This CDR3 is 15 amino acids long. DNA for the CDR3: TGTGCCAGCAGGGAAACTAGCGGGAGTTTTCCTGAGCAGTTCTTC. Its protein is CASRETSGSFPEQFF.

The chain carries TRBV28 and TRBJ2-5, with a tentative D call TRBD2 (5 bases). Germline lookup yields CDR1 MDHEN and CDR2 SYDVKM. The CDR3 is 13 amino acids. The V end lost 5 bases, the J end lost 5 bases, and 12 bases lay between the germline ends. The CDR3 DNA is TGTGCCAGCAGTCGGAGGTCGGGGGAGACCCAGTACTTC. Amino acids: CASSRRSGETQYF.

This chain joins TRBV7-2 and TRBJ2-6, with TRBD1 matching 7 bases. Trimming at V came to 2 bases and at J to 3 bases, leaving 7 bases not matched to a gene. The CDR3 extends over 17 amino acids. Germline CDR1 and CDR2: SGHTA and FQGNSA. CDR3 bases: TGTGCCAGCAGCTTATTCCAGGGGGTTTTTGGGGCCAACGTCCTGACTTTC. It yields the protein CASSLFQGVFGANVLTF.